This T cell receptor beta chain was documented in a study of T-cell memory formation after mild COVID-19. Looking at the study overall: Clustering of TCRs was largely donor specific. Whole-study findings and limits: Second-wave clones peaking on day 37 lacked confirmed SARS-CoV-2 specificity. Largely, contracting CD4+ clones fell within CM and EM, and contracting CD8+ clones within EMRA.

This clonotype showed up just a few times. Antigen specificity is unknown. Sample barcodes and UMIs were carried by the TCR alpha and TCR beta cDNA libraries that 5'RACE generated with constant-segment primers. TCRdb reprocessed the 5' RACE reads via MiXCR and lists one record per CDR3 protein. This repertoire shows about 440,000 distinct CDR3 sequences, 20% found once; its top ten account for about 8.1%. CDR1 is SGHTA and CDR2 is FQGNSA in the germline V gene. This CDR3 is built from 15 residues. V was clipped by 1 base and J by 9 bases; unmatched bases: 6. Source material: PBMCs or a T cell subset sorted from them (not recorded which). The V and J genes are TRBV7-2 and TRBJ2-1; 10 positions agree with TRBD2. The origin of this receptor is an adult woman who had mild COVID-19 (a few samples of this study predate the infection). Cell type and time point are not known. The CDR3 sequence is CASSLGLAGAAEQFF. In DNA, the CDR3 is TGTGCCAGCAGCTTAGGCCTAGCGGGGGCGGCTGAGCAGTTCTTC.